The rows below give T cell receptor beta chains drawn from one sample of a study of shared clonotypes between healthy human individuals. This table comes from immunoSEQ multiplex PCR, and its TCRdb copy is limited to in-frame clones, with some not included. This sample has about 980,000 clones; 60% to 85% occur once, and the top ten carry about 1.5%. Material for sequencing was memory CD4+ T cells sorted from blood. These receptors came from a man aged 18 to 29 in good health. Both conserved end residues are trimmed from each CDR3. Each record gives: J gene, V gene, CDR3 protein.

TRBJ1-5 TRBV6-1 ASSVSDLSNQPQH
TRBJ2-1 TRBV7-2 ASSLGRVGVRKQF
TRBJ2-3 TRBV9 ASSVDPGGTLDTQY
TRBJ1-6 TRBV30 ASQQGSQSPLH
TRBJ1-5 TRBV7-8 ASSFGTANQPQH
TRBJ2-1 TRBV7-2 ASSLFAENEQF
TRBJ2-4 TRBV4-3 ASINRVPPKNIQY
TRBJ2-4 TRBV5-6 ASSLLEAKNIQY
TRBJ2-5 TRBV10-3 AISEPGRLQETQY
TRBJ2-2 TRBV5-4 ASSLQGVSTGELF
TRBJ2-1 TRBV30 AWSQIEEQF
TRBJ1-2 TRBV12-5 ASGRDYGYT
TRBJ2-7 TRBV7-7 ASSLGPQTEQY
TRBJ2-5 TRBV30 AWSDTGGPQETQY